The 30 T cell receptor beta chains reported below all come from one sample, sequenced in a study of blood T cells in healthy people across ages. A second roughly 6 to 11 cycle PCR used barcoded and J-beta primers. TCRdb reanalysed the 5' RACE reads using MiXCR and keeps one entry per CDR3 protein. The sample holds 700,000 to 950,000 distinct CDR3 sequences, 40% to 45% seen once. The source material was blood. The receptors derive from a woman aged 55-69 years in good health.

The gene calls are TRBV28 and TRBJ1-1, with D unresolved. Trimming pared 6 bases from V and 3 bases from J, leaving 17 bases between. The germline V gene has CDR1 MDHEN and CDR2 SYDVKM. This CDR3 is 15 amino acids long. The CDR3 sequence is CASRKAGVLYTEAFF. The CDR3 nucleotides are TGTGCCAGCAGGAAGGCCGGGGTCCTCTACACTGAAGCTTTCTTT.

Worth noting for this clonotype: Being one base from a much bigger clone, this may be a read error. The V and J genes are TRBV20-1 and TRBJ2-7; 11 bases map to TRBD2. The V and J ends lost 8 bases and 7 bases, in that order; junction bases with no gene match: 19. Germline CDR1 and CDR2: DFQATT and SNEGSKA (reference sequence). The CDR3 sequence is 16 residues long. The CDR3 loop reads CSSLVASGRISGEQYF. The CDR3 DNA follows: TGCAGTTCCCTAGTCGCTAGCGGGAGGATAAGCGGTGAGCAGTACTTC.

This clonotype was counted ten times or more. The chain uses TRBV12-3 or TRBV12-4 and TRBJ2-7; 12 bases fit TRBD2. J gave up 1 base and V 5 bases, and 6 bases lay outside the gene matches. There are 16 residues in the CDR3. CDR3: CASSAGLAGLSYEQYF. CDR3 nucleotides: TGTGCCAGCAGTGCCGGACTAGCGGGATTATCCTACGAGCAGTACTTC.

This clonotype was found a few times. One end of the junction fails to match germline, which may point to a read error. The chain couples TRBV10-3 to TRBJ2-7; TRBD2 matches at 10 bases. The CDR3 sequence is 13 residues long. Germline CDR1 is ENHRY and CDR2 is SYGVKD. CDR3 nucleotides: TGTGTCATCAGATGGACTAGCGGCTACGAGCAGTACTTC. This gives the protein CVIRWTSGYEQYF.

The rearrangement links TRBV5-1 to TRBJ2-6; TRBD1 might be the D (5 bases). Germline V gives CDR1 SGHRS, CDR2 YFSETQ. The V end lost 5 bases, the J end lost 0 bases, and 9 bases lay between the germline ends. The CDR3 runs 15 residues. CDR3 protein: CASRAGYSGANVLTF. The CDR3 DNA is TGCGCCAGCAGGGCAGGGTACTCTGGGGCCAACGTCCTGACTTTC.

This clonotype was detected only a few times. J is TRBJ2-1 and V is TRBV6-6; D unclear. CDR1 MNHNY and CDR2 SVGAGI come from the germline V gene (reference sequence). V lost 7 bases and J 6 bases, leaving 16 bases between the germline ends. This CDR3 has 14 residues. CDR3 DNA: TGTGCCAGCAACCTAGGACGGACCCCCAATGAGCAGTTCTTC. Translated, it gives CASNLGRTPNEQFF.

The genes are TRBV14 and TRBJ2-5; D is tentatively TRBD1 or TRBD2 (7 bases each). The CDR3 runs 19 residues. Trimming left V 0 bases short and J 1 base short, with 21 bases between. Germline CDR1 and CDR2: SGHDN and FVKESK. This chain's CDR3 is CASSQERGPSGVLQETQYF. The CDR3 coding sequence is TGTGCCAGCAGCCAAGAAAGGGGGCCTAGCGGAGTCCTCCAAGAGACCCAGTACTTC. The full variable domain, rest sourced from reference TRBV14 and TRBJ2-5, is EAGVTQFPSHSVIEKGQTVTLRCDPISGHDNLYWYRRVMGKEIKFLLHFVKESKQDESGMPNNRFLAERTGGTYSTLKVQPAELEDSGVYFCASSQERGPSGVLQETQYFGPGTRLLVL.

This clonotype came up a few times. The chain recombines TRBV3-1 with TRBJ2-7; D possibly matches TRBD1 or TRBD2 (5 bases each). Trimming removed 4 bases at V and 1 base at J, with 17 bases between. CDR1 is LGHDT and CDR2 is YNNKEL in the germline V gene (reference sequence). The CDR3 length is 16 residues. The CDR3, as DNA: TGTGCCAGCAGCCCACCGGGGCCCACGAGGTCCTACGAGCAGTACTTC. It codes for CASSPPGPTRSYEQYF.

CDR3 nucleotides: TGCAGTGCCCTCACCCCAGAGGGATCTAGTCAGCCCCAGCATTTT. Its translation: CSALTPEGSSQPQHF. This rearrangement joins TRBV20-1 to TRBJ1-5, with D uncertain. Trimming left V 6 bases short and J 6 bases short, with 21 bases between. The length of the CDR3 is 15 residues. The germline V gene has CDR1 DFQATT and CDR2 SNEGSKA (reference sequence).

The V call is TRBV4-2, the J call TRBJ2-7; the match to TRBD2 covers 10 bases. V shed 0 bases, J shed 3 bases, and the junction held 5 bases outside the gene matches. Per the germline V gene, CDR1 is LGHNA and CDR2 is YNFKEQ. This CDR3 is 16 amino acids long. The CDR3, as DNA: TGTGCCAGCAGCCAAGAAGTGGCTAGCGGGGGCTACGAGCAGTACTTC. It translates to CASSQEVASGGYEQYF.

The rearrangement joins TRBV7-2 to TRBJ1-2; no clear D gene. The germline V and J ends were trimmed by 5 bases and 2 bases, with 24 bases remaining between them. Germline lookup yields CDR1 SGHTA and CDR2 FQGNSA. The CDR3 consists of 18 residues. CDR3 protein: CASSPTPGANLSNYGYTF. CDR3 nucleotide sequence: TGTGCCAGCAGCCCTACTCCAGGAGCCAACCTATCCAACTATGGCTACACCTTC.

This sequence joins TRBV6-1 and TRBJ1-5, with D perhaps TRBD1 (5 bases). V shed 6 bases and J shed 4 bases, with 10 bases lying between them. CDR3 length: 13 amino acids. Per germline, CDR1 MNHNS and CDR2 SASEGT. The chain's CDR3 is CASSGHQNQPQHF. Here the CDR3 DNA reads TGTGCCAGCAGCGGACACCAAAATCAGCCCCAGCATTTT.

J is TRBJ2-7 and V is TRBV7-2, with 7 nucleotides matching TRBD1. The CDR3 contains 16 residues. Germline CDR1 is SGHTA and CDR2 is FQGNSA. The V segment lost 5 bases and the J segment 7 bases; nucleotides outside the gene matches: 17. CDR3 DNA: TGTGCCAGCAGCCGTGGGGCCGGGACAGACTACAATGAGCAGTACTTC. Translating gives CASSRGAGTDYNEQYF.

This chain joins TRBV3-1 and TRBJ1-6; D might be TRBD1 (6 bases). V was trimmed by 4 bases and J by 10 bases, leaving 17 bases between them. Germline CDR1 is LGHDT and CDR2 is YNNKEL (reference sequence). The CDR3 has 15 amino acids. CDR3 protein: CASSLSQGTGSPLHF. Here the CDR3 DNA reads TGTGCCAGCAGCCTTTCACAGGGTACAGGATCACCCCTCCACTTT.

This clonotype was picked up many times. J is TRBJ2-3 and V is TRBV29-1; tentatively, D is TRBD1 (5 bases). The CDR3 covers 14 residues. Trimming removed 3 bases at V and 4 bases at J, with 14 bases between. The V gene's germline CDR1 is SQVTM and CDR2 ANQGSEA. The CDR3, as DNA: TGCAGCGTTGAGACAGACACCCGTCCAGATACGCAGTATTTT. Amino acids: CSVETDTRPDTQYF.

V is TRBV29-1 and J is TRBJ2-7, with D perhaps TRBD1 (6 bases). The CDR3 consists of 14 residues. Germline V gives CDR1 SQVTM, CDR2 ANQGSEA. The V end lost 4 bases, the J end lost 0 bases, and 13 bases lay between the germline ends. CDR3 sequence reads: CSVVGHFSSYEQYF. The CDR3 DNA follows: TGCAGCGTTGTGGGACACTTTAGCTCCTACGAGCAGTACTTC.

This clonotype was seen a handful of times. The chain couples TRBV20-1 to TRBJ2-3; D not certain. CDR1 is DFQATT, CDR2 SNEGSKA, per germline (reference sequence). V lost 6 bases and J lost 2, with 18 bases in between. This CDR3 has 15 residues. Written as DNA, the CDR3 is TGCAGTGCCCCCTCGAATACTCGAGCCACAGATACGCAGTATTTT. It translates to CSAPSNTRATDTQYF.

The V call is TRBV27, the J call TRBJ1-5; maybe TRBD1 (6 bases). The CDR3 consists of 15 residues. CDR1 and CDR2 (germline): MNHEY, SMNVEV (reference sequence). The V end lost 0 bases, the J end lost 7 bases, and 13 bases lay between the germline ends. The CDR3 protein is CASSLSNSGGQPQHF. The CDR3 nucleotides read TGTGCCAGCAGTTTATCCAACAGCGGGGGCCAGCCCCAGCATTTT.

This clonotype was recorded a few times. The V call is TRBV7-2, the J call TRBJ1-4; 9 bases fit TRBD1. The J segment lost 5 bases and the V segment lost 2 bases, leaving 3 bases of the junction unmatched. Per the germline V gene, CDR1 is SGHTA and CDR2 is FQGNSA. This CDR3 is built from 15 residues. The CDR3 reads CASSLYRGRNEKLFF. CDR3 bases: TGTGCCAGCAGCTTATACAGGGGGCGGAATGAAAAACTGTTTTTT. The full variable domain, completed using reference TRBV7-2 and TRBJ1-4, is GAGVSQSPSNKVTEKGKDVELRCDPISGHTALYWYRQSLGQGLEFLIYFQGNSAPDKSGLPSDRFSAERTGGSVSTLTIQRTQQEDSAVYLCASSLYRGRNEKLFFGSGTQLSVL.

This clonotype was recorded many times. The chain recombines TRBV5-6 with TRBJ2-7; 9 nucleotides align to TRBD1. V trimming: 3 bases; J trimming: 1 base; junction bases outside the gene matches: 8. CDR3 size: 16 residues. Germline V gene sequence: CDR1 SGHDT, CDR2 YYEEEE. The CDR3 loop reads CASSSTAGQGSYEQYF. The CDR3 DNA is TGTGCCAGCAGCTCGACGGCGGGACAGGGATCCTACGAGCAGTACTTC. The variable domain in full, completed from reference TRBV5-6 and TRBJ2-7, reads DAGVTQSPTHLIKTRGQQVTLRCSPKSGHDTVSWYQQALGQGPQFIFQYYEEEERQRGNFPDRFSGHQFPNYSSELNVNALLLGDSALYLCASSSTAGQGSYEQYFGPGTRLTVT.

The J gene is TRBJ2-3, the V gene TRBV7-2; the D gene is possibly TRBD2 (6 bases). The germline CDR1 and CDR2 sequences are SGHTA and FQGNSA. CDR3 length: 15 residues. V was cut by 0 bases and J by 2 bases, with 9 bases left in between. The CDR3 DNA sequence: TGTGCCAGCAGCTTAGCGGGACTTACCACAGATACGCAGTATTTT. Protein product: CASSLAGLTTDTQYF.

The genes are TRBV6-2 or TRBV6-3 and TRBJ2-7, with D uncertain. With 2 bases removed from V and 1 base from J, the gap between germline ends came to 18 bases. This CDR3 is built from 17 residues. The germline gives CDR1 MNHEY, CDR2 SVGEGT. The CDR3 region is CASSYNFERSWSYEQYF. DNA of the CDR3: TGTGCCAGCAGTTACAATTTCGAGAGGTCCTGGTCCTACGAGCAGTACTTC.

Only a few counts were recorded for this clonotype. J is TRBJ2-1 and V is TRBV29-1, with 15 nucleotides matching TRBD2. The length of the CDR3 is 15 residues. Trimming removed 5 bases from V and 12 bases from J; junction bases left unmatched: 11. Germline CDR1 SQVTM, CDR2 ANQGSEA. CDR3 DNA: TGCAGCGTTCCCTCCGGGACTAGCGGGAGGAGTGGGCAGTTCTTC. This sequence encodes CSVPSGTSGRSGQFF.

This chain uses TRBV4-2 with TRBJ2-5; 8 bases map to TRBD2. The CDR3 has 14 residues. From germline, CDR1 is LGHNA and CDR2 YNFKEQ. V lost 4 bases to trimming and J lost 5 bases; unmatched junction nucleotides: 6. CDR3 sequence: CASSLAAGVETQYF. CDR3 coding DNA: TGTGCCAGCAGCCTAGCAGCGGGAGTGGAGACCCAGTACTTC.

This clonotype was detected only a few times. The rearrangement links TRBV4-2 to TRBJ2-7; 7 positions agree with TRBD2. The V and J ends lost 1 base and 3 bases, in that order; junction bases with no gene match: 6. Germline values: CDR1 LGHNA, CDR2 YNFKEQ. This CDR3 comprises 15 residues. CDR3 DNA sequence: TGTGCCAGCAGCCAAGTGGTCCCGGGGGGCTACGAGCAGTACTTC. This codes for CASSQVVPGGYEQYF.

In this sample, this clonotype turned up many times. The chain is built from TRBV7-9 and TRBJ2-7; D uncertain. The CDR3 runs 12 residues. Trimming pared 5 bases from V and 2 bases from J, leaving 7 bases between. Germline V gene lookup returns CDR1 SEHNR and CDR2 FQNEAQ (reference sequence). The CDR3 here is CASSPITYEQYF. CDR3 coding DNA: TGTGCCAGCAGCCCTATTACCTACGAGCAGTACTTC.

A few counts support this clonotype. The V call is TRBV29-1, the J call TRBJ2-5, with D possibly TRBD2 on 7 matching bases. Germline CDR1 reads SQVTM; CDR2 reads ANQGSEA. This CDR3 contains 15 residues. Trimming took 2 bases from V and 11 from J, leaving 24 bases between them. CDR3 DNA: TGCAGCGTTGAAAAAGGGGGAGGGCCCTCGAATGAGCAGTACTTC. It is translated as CSVEKGGGPSNEQYF.

This clonotype was counted only a few times. The V gene is TRBV12-3 or TRBV12-4, the J gene TRBJ1-5; D remains unclear. The V gene lost 5 bases and the J gene lost 8 bases, with 16 bases spanning the gap. The CDR3 runs 14 residues. In DNA, the CDR3 is TGTGCCAGCAGTCCTAGTTATCCTAGGAAGCCCCAGCATTTT. The encoded protein is CASSPSYPRKPQHF.

This clonotype has more than one count but fewer than ten. The chain couples TRBV7-6 to TRBJ2-1, with 8 bases identical to TRBD2. Germline CDR1 reads SGHVS; CDR2 reads FNYEAQ. V gave up 5 bases and J gave up 7 bases; unmatched junction bases: 16. This CDR3 region has 17 residues. CDR3 sequence: CASSPTGGVAGFNEQFF. CDR3 nucleotides: TGTGCCAGCAGCCCCACGGGAGGGGTAGCGGGATTTAATGAGCAGTTCTTC.

The CDR3 loop reads CASGSWRATSYEQYF. The DNA for the CDR3 is TGTGCTAGTGGTTCGTGGCGGGCGACCTCCTACGAGCAGTACTTC. This chain joins TRBV12-5 and TRBJ2-7; D might be TRBD2 (5 bases). The germline V gene has CDR1 LGHNT and CDR2 FRNRAP. With 4 bases removed from V and 0 bases from J, the gap between germline ends came to 13 bases. This CDR3 region has 15 residues.